This entry concerns a single T cell receptor (beta chain). The data derive from a study of blood T cell repertoires in COVID-19. At the level of the study: Some COVID-19 samples were acute and others convalescent; all came from the United States, Italy and Spain. In each case, the material was cDNA or gDNA derived from T cells, B-cell-depleted T cells, or PBMCs.

Assay: immunoSEQ multiplex PCR; the TCRdb copy retains only in-frame clones and omits some. The sample lists 250,000 or so clones; 87% were seen once. The sequencing input was peripheral blood. The origin of this receptor is a woman in her thirties or forties who had recovered from COVID-19.

The CDR3, as DNA: TGTGCCTGGAGTGTGGGGCCTGGGGAAGAAAAACTGTTTTTT. Its protein is CAWSVGPGEEKLFF. This sequence joins TRBV30 and TRBJ1-4; a possible D gene is TRBD1 (5 bases). Germline values: CDR1 GTSNPN, CDR2 SVGIG (reference sequence). The CDR3 is made up of 14 amino acids. Trimming removed 0 bases from V and 8 bases from J, with 13 bases in between.